This TCR beta chain derives from a study of shared clonotypes between healthy human individuals. Study-wide results and limits: The researchers took only blood, and tissue repertoires probably look different.

Germline CDR1 reads SGHRS; CDR2 reads YFSETQ. V was clipped by 0 bases and J by 5 bases; unmatched bases: 5. This CDR3 has 17 amino acids. Genomic DNA from each subset was divided evenly over several immunoSEQ plates. Clones were read by immunoSEQ multiplex PCR, and TCRdb kept only the in-frame ones, dropping some. Of about 1,500,000 clones listed, approximately 96% are singletons. A remark on this clone: The antigen is unknown. Other DNA sequences in this sample translate to the same CDR3.

The sequence derives from a man aged 25 to 45 in good health. Sequencing was performed on naive CD4+ T cells sorted from blood. Subset specified: CD45RA+ positively selected. The chain combines TRBV5-1 with TRBJ2-2; 12 bases agree with TRBD2. CDR3 bases: TGCGCCAGCAGCTTGGGACTAGCGGGAGCGGGGACCGGGGAGCTGTTTTTT. It specifies CASSLGLAGAGTGELFF.